Below, one TCR beta chain is given with its context. These data belong to a study of blood T cell repertoires in COVID-19. Across the whole study: Spain, Italy and the United States supplied samples that represented acute and convalescent COVID-19.

The length of the CDR3 is 16 residues. Germline lookup yields CDR1 KGHSH and CDR2 LQKENI. The V end was cut by 4 bases, the J end by 1 base, with 16 bases between. The authors' processing: How many nucleated cells were present was estimated from reference gene primer amplification. TCRdb's copy holds only in-frame clones and misses some; the assay was immunoSEQ multiplex PCR. V and J calls and clone size are as listed in that table; D and trimming were resolved from the DNA. This sample has more than 300,000 clones, with roughly 90% found just once. The sequenced sample was PBMCs or T cells enriched from blood (not recorded which). The receptor was isolated from a woman aged 25 to 39 who had recovered from COVID-19. The rearrangement uses TRBV18 and TRBJ1-1, with a tentative D call TRBD1 (6 bases). CDR3 sequence reads: CASSQGEGVANTEAFF. Here the CDR3 DNA reads TGTGCCAGCTCACAGGGCGAGGGGGTTGCGAACACTGAAGCTTTCTTT.